A selection of T cell receptor beta chains follows, all from one sample in a study of EBV T-cell therapy then PD-1 blockade in nasopharyngeal carcinoma. No antigen has been assigned to these receptors. Method: immunoSEQ multiplex PCR; TCRdb's copy keeps in-frame clones and lacks some. Of some 21,000 clones listed, 84% are singletons. The material sequenced was CD8+ T cells from blood, taken around day 60 from a patient whose treatment included autologous EBV-specific T cells and nivolumab. Receptors originate from a man aged 40-50 years with nasopharyngeal carcinoma. CDR3s include the opening cysteine and the closing phenylalanine or tryptophan. The D gene is left open where the match is weak. Clone size is not always given. Where it is, it says once, few, many or a class for expanded clones.

J | D | V | size | DNA | CDR3
TRBJ1-2 | TRBD1 | TRBV5-6 | few | TGTGCCAGCAGCTTGTTGGAATGGGACAGGGAGGACTATGGCTACACCTTC | CASSLLEWDREDYGYTF
TRBJ2-1 | - | TRBV27 | - | TGTGCCAGCAGTTTATGGCAGGGAGGTGAGCAGTTCTTC | CASSLWQGGEQFF
TRBJ2-3 | - | TRBV15 | - | TGTGCCACCAGCAGAGAAGCTGGGGGCACAGATACGCAGTATTTT | CATSREAGGTDTQYF
TRBJ2-3 | TRBD2 | TRBV28 | - | TGTGCCAGCAGCTCGCTCCCTAGCGGGTTACGCACAGATACGCAGTATTTT | CASSSLPSGLRTDTQYF
TRBJ2-7 | - | TRBV4-3 | - | TGCGCCAGCAGCCAAGATTTGGGGGACTCCTACGAGCAGTACTTC | CASSQDLGDSYEQYF
TRBJ2-6 | TRBD2 | TRBV7-6 | - | TGTGCCAGCAGCTTAATTGAGCGGGGGCGGGTTGGGGCCAACGTCCTGACTTTC | CASSLIERGRVGANVLTF
TRBJ2-2 | - | TRBV7-9 | few | TGTGCCAGCCTAGGACGGAGTAAGACTTGGGAGCTGTTTTTT | CASLGRSKTWELFF
TRBJ1-6 | - | TRBV7-9 | once | TGTGCCAGCAGACCTGGGGGGTTCGGTTCACCCCTCCACTTT | CASRPGGFGSPLHF
TRBJ2-1 | TRBD1 | TRBV2 | - | TGTGCCAGCAACTCAGACAGGGGAGGTGTGAAGGTAAGCTCCTACAATGAGCAGTTCTTC | CASNSDRGGVKVSSYNEQFF
TRBJ1-1 | - | TRBV7-6 | - | TGTGCCAGCAGCTCGCGTCCGGGCACTGAAGCTTTCTTT | CASSSRPGTEAFF
TRBJ2-2 | - | TRBV7-6 | once | TGTGCCAGCAGCTTAGTGGGGGGAAACACCGGGGAGCTGTTTTTT | CASSLVGGNTGELFF
TRBJ2-7 | - | TRBV12-3/TRBV12-4 | - | TGTGCCAAGGCAAGGACAGTATCCTACGAGCAGTACTTC | CAKARTVSYEQYF
TRBJ1-1 | - | TRBV6-1 | few | TGTGCCAGCAGCTCGACAGAAATGAACACTGAAGCTTTCTTT | CASSSTEMNTEAFF
TRBJ1-3 | - | TRBV2 | - | TGTGCCAGCAACTTACAAGCTTCTGGAAACACCATATATTTT | CASNLQASGNTIYF
TRBJ1-1 | TRBD1 | TRBV12-3/TRBV12-4 | - | TGTGCCAGCAGCCCAGGGGGCGGAACTGAAGCTTTCTTT | CASSPGGGTEAFF
TRBJ2-7 | - | TRBV9 | many | TGTGCCAGCAGCGATGACGGGACCGGCTCCTACGAGCAGTACTTC | CASSDDGTGSYEQYF
TRBJ2-7 | TRBD2 | TRBV7-8 | - | TGTGCCAGCCTAGGGGTAGCGGGCGAGCAGTACTTC | CASLGVAGEQYF
TRBJ2-2 | - | TRBV20-1 | - | TGCAGTGCTAGTTCCGGGGAGCTGTTTTTT | CSASSGELFF
TRBJ2-3 | TRBD1 | TRBV6-4 | - | TGTGCCAGCAGTGAGACAGGGGGTGGAACAGATACGCAGTATTTT | CASSETGGGTDTQYF
TRBJ2-3 | - | TRBV2 | once | TGTGCCAGCCTTGAGGGTATCACAGATACGCAGTATTTT | CASLEGITDTQYF
TRBJ1-2 | - | TRBV7-9 | - | TGTGCCAGCACATTGGGGGTCGGAGGGTTATATGGCTACACCTTC | CASTLGVGGLYGYTF
TRBJ1-1 | - | TRBV7-9 | - | TGTGCCAGCAGCTTAGCATCCGGCAAGAACACTGAAGCTTTCTTT | CASSLASGKNTEAFF
TRBJ2-2 | - | TRBV6-5 | - | TGTGCCAGCAGCACCATGGCAGTGGACGGCGGGGAGCTGTTTTTT | CASSTMAVDGGELFF
TRBJ2-7 | - | TRBV6-5 | few | TGTGCCAGCAGTCCCGGACGGATTTTGGAGCAGTACTTC | CASSPGRILEQYF
TRBJ2-1 | TRBD2 | TRBV9 | - | TGTGCCAGCAGTCTGGGGACTAGCGCGAATGAGCAGTTCTTC | CASSLGTSANEQFF
TRBJ1-2 | TRBD1 | TRBV25-1 | few | TGTGCCAGCAGTGAATTTGGACAGGTCTATGGCTACACCTTC | CASSEFGQVYGYTF
TRBJ2-2 | - | TRBV4-3 | - | TGCGCCAGCAGCCAAGATACGTTTAGCGCCGTGATCACCGGGGAGCTGTTTTTT | CASSQDTFSAVITGELFF
TRBJ2-7 | - | TRBV9 | - | TGTGCCAGCAGCCCCGGAAGGGTTGGGTACGAGCAGTACTTC | CASSPGRVGYEQYF
TRBJ1-5 | - | TRBV5-5 | once | TGTGCCAGCAGTCTACAGAGCCACAATCAGCCCCAGCATTTT | CASSLQSHNQPQHF
TRBJ2-7 | - | TRBV7-9 | - | TGTGCCAGCAGCCCGTTCGGCGAGCAGTACTTC | CASSPFGEQYF
TRBJ2-5 | - | TRBV6-2/TRBV6-3 | - | TGTGCCAGCAGTTACATGGGGGTTCAAGAGACCCAGTACTTC | CASSYMGVQETQYF
TRBJ1-3 | - | TRBV28 | - | TGTGCCAGCAGTTTTGGGGGCCTCTCTGGAAACACCATATATTTT | CASSFGGLSGNTIYF
TRBJ1-5 | - | TRBV6-5 | medium-sized | TGTGCCAGCAGTATCGTAGGGGGTATCCAGCATTTT | CASSIVGGIQHF
TRBJ2-7 | - | TRBV4-2 | - | TGTGCCAGCAGCCAAGAAGGGTTGGAGAGCTCCTACGAGCAGTACTTC | CASSQEGLESSYEQYF
TRBJ2-1 | - | TRBV4-3 | - | TGCGCCAGCAGCCCAAGGACGGCTTCCTACAATGAGCAGTTCTTC | CASSPRTASYNEQFF
TRBJ2-5 | - | TRBV29-1 | - | TGCAGCGCCGACCTTGGGGGGGCCGGGGAGACCCAGTACTTC | CSADLGGAGETQYF
TRBJ1-2 | - | TRBV3-1/TRBV3-2 | - | TGTGCCAGCAGCCAAGAGGGAGGGGACCTTCCCACCCACTATGGCTACACCTTC | CASSQEGGDLPTHYGYTF
TRBJ2-4 | - | TRBV6-2/TRBV6-3 | - | TGTGCCAGCAGTTACCGGACAGCCCTAGCCAAAAACATTCAGTACTTC | CASSYRTALAKNIQYF
TRBJ2-1 | TRBD2 | TRBV28 | - | TGTGCCAGCCAACATCCCCCTAGCGGGGGGAGGCGGAATGAGCAGTTCTTC | CASQHPPSGGRRNEQFF
TRBJ2-2 | - | TRBV19 | - | TGTGCCAGTAGGATTACTAGCTACACCGGGGAGCTGTTTTTT | CASRITSYTGELFF
TRBJ2-7 | - | TRBV5-4 | - | TGTGCCAGCAGCTCGGATACAGGGATCTCCTACGAGCAGTACTTC | CASSSDTGISYEQYF
TRBJ1-5 | TRBD1 | TRBV6-2/TRBV6-3 | - | TGTGCCAGCAGCGATTACAAAGGCAGGGGGCGAGATCAGCCCCAGCATTTT | CASSDYKGRGRDQPQHF
TRBJ2-3 | - | TRBV9 | - | TGTGCCAGCAGCGTAATGGTCACAGATACGCAGTATTTT | CASSVMVTDTQYF
TRBJ1-4 | - | TRBV10-3 | - | TGTGCCATCAGTAAGGGACGGGAAGAAAAACTGTTTTTT | CAISKGREEKLFF
TRBJ1-5 | - | TRBV7-2 | - | TGTGCCAGCAGCACCTTCCTGGGTAGCAATCAGCCCCAGCATTTT | CASSTFLGSNQPQHF
TRBJ2-4 | - | TRBV7-2 | - | TGTGCCAGCAGCTTTTCGACGGCGGGAGCCAAAAACATTCAGTACTTC | CASSFSTAGAKNIQYF
TRBJ1-1 | - | TRBV4-2 | - | TGTGCCAGCAGCCAAGAGGCATACACTGAAGCTTTCTTT | CASSQEAYTEAFF
TRBJ2-1 | - | TRBV7-9 | - | TGTGCCAGCAGCTTAGGACGGGTGGAGTTCTTC | CASSLGRVEFF
TRBJ1-6 | TRBD1 | TRBV9 | - | TGTGCCAGCAGCGCTACAGGGGTTAATTCACCCCTCCACTTT | CASSATGVNSPLHF
TRBJ1-2 | - | TRBV29-1 | once | TGCAGCGTTGAGGAAAGGGGGGGCTACACCTTC | CSVEERGGYTF
TRBJ2-6 | - | TRBV19 | - | TGTGCCAGTGGATGGGTGGGGGTTTGGGGAAGCTCTGGGGCCAACGTCCTGACTTTC | CASGWVGVWGSSGANVLTF